This T cell receptor beta chain came from a study of T cell repertoires in cytomegalovirus infection (dated 2019 in TCRdb). Study-wide context: Donor HLA type was relevant to the analysis, as public TCR beta signatures indicated carriage of CMV infection together with the matching HLA type. Results the study describes overall, beyond this receptor: In the ex vivo response, HLA-C-restricted CMV-specific TCR beta clonotypes were dominant, and in two of eight donors the single most frequent clonotype came from this HLA-C-restricted group. Cumulative frequency of public TCR beta family members discriminated carriers of CMV infection plus the relevant HLA type in this cohort and an independent approximately 370-donor cohort.

The junction carries 6 bases between V and J, which are trimmed by 6 bases and 1 base respectively. The CDR3 starts with the cysteine, ends with the phenylalanine, and has 13 residues. Solely the CDR3 DNA is kept, with 39 bases framed from the first base. This clonotype showed up many times. Its antigen is currently not known. Base quality data are lacking; no much larger clone is found one base away. Sequenced on an Illumina HiSeq 1500. TCRdb reprocessing: public reads trimmed at Q25 with fastp, clones called with MiXCR, in-frame beta chains kept. Rows with one shared CDR3 protein collapse into an entry with the most common genes and DNA. The sample table lists around 100,000 distinct CDR3 sequences, around 10% of them with a count of one. The ten largest make up approximately 33% of the sample.

The specimen was PBMCs, sequenced either directly or after in vitro stimulation (not recorded which). The source of this sequence is a human donor in good health (CMV status not recorded). Some clones in this sample may be carry-over from other donors' samples. Here the chain combines TRBV12-3 or TRBV12-4 and TRBJ2-2; perhaps TRBD2 is the D gene, with 6 bases matching. The DNA is as follows: TGTGCCAGCAGCGGGAGGAACACCGGGGAGCTGTTTTTT. Translated, this gives CASSGRNTGELFF.